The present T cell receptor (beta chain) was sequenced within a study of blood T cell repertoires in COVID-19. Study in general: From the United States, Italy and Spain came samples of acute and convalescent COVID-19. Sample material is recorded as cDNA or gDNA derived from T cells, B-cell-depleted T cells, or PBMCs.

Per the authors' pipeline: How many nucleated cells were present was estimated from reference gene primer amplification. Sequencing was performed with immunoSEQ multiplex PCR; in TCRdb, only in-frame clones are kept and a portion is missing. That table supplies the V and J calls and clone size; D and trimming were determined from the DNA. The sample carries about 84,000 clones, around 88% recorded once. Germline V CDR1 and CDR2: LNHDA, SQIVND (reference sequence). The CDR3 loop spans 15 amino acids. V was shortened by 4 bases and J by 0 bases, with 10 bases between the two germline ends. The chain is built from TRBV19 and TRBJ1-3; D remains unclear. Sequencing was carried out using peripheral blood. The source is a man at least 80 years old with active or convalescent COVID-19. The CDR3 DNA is TGTGCCAGTAGTAATACCCGGGACTCTGGAAACACCATATATTTT. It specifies CASSNTRDSGNTIYF.